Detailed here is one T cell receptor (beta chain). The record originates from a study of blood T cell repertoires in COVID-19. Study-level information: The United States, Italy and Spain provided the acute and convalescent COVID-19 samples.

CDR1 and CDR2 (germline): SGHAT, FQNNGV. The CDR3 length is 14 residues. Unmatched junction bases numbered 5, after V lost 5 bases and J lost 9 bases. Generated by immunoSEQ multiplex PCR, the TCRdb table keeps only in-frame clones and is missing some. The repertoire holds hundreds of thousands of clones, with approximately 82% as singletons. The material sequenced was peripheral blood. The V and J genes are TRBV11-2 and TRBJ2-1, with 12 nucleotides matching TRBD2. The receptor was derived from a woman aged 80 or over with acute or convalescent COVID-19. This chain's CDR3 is CASSRTSGASEQFF. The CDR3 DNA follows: TGTGCCAGCAGCCGGACTAGCGGGGCTAGTGAGCAGTTCTTC.